The rows below give T cell receptor beta chains drawn from one sample of a study of T cells in localized non-small cell lung cancer. Profiled with immunoSEQ multiplex PCR; TCRdb holds only in-frame clones, not every one. The sample includes 75,000 to 95,000 clones, approximately 88% of them seen just once. The sample was peripheral blood, taken before any cancer treatment. All receptors come from a man between 40 and 75 years old with stage I squamous cell lung carcinoma. The CDR3 runs from the conserved cysteine through the conserved F or W. Each record gives: CDR3 length, D gene, V gene, clone size, J gene, CDR3 protein, CDR3 DNA. D genes are given only for firm matches. Clone sizes are given selectively: once, few, many, or a class where the clone is expanded.

length: 10; D: NA; V: TRBV6-1; size: NA; J: TRBJ2-5; CDR3: CASGWETQYF; DNA: TGTGCCAGCGGTTGGGAGACCCAGTACTTC
length: 17; D: NA; V: TRBV30; size: NA; J: TRBJ2-1; CDR3: CAWSVRDTGAVYNEQFF; DNA: TGTGCCTGGAGTGTCCGGGATACGGGGGCAGTTTACAATGAGCAGTTCTTC
length: 13; D: NA; V: TRBV19; size: NA; J: TRBJ1-5; CDR3: CASNDVGNQPQHF; DNA: TGTGCCAGTAACGATGTGGGCAATCAGCCCCAGCATTTT
length: 13; D: NA; V: TRBV5-8; size: NA; J: TRBJ1-5; CDR3: CASSSQGYQPQHF; DNA: TGTGCCAGCAGCTCTCAGGGATATCAGCCCCAGCATTTT
length: 15; D: NA; V: TRBV6-1; size: NA; J: TRBJ1-1; CDR3: CASSEVRGLNTEAFF; DNA: TGTGCCAGCAGTGAGGTTCGAGGGTTGAACACTGAAGCTTTCTTT
length: 14; D: TRBD1; V: TRBV29-1; size: NA; J: TRBJ1-4; CDR3: CSVAPDRESEKLFF; DNA: TGCAGCGTCGCCCCGGACAGGGAGAGTGAAAAACTGTTTTTT
length: 12; D: NA; V: TRBV6-5; size: NA; J: TRBJ1-1; CDR3: CASSYGRQQAFF; DNA: TGTGCCAGCAGTTACGGCCGACAGCAAGCTTTCTTT
length: 15; D: NA; V: TRBV5-1; size: NA; J: TRBJ1-1; CDR3: CASSLEGLMNTEAFF; DNA: TGCGCCAGCAGCTTGGAAGGCCTAATGAACACTGAAGCTTTCTTT
length: 17; D: TRBD1; V: TRBV7-2; size: NA; J: TRBJ1-3; CDR3: CASSLSPTGATGNTIYF; DNA: TGTGCCAGCAGCTTATCGCCGACAGGGGCGACTGGAAACACCATATATTTT
length: 16; D: TRBD1; V: TRBV6-1; size: once; J: TRBJ1-1; CDR3: CASSDGRGADNTEAFF; DNA: TGTGCCAGCAGTGATGGCAGGGGGGCGGATAACACTGAAGCTTTCTTT
length: 11; D: NA; V: TRBV19; size: NA; J: TRBJ1-5; CDR3: CASNRGGPQHF; DNA: TGTGCCAGTAATAGAGGGGGGCCCCAGCATTTT
length: 18; D: NA; V: TRBV5-1; size: NA; J: TRBJ1-6; CDR3: CASSLDEAVRVRNSPLHF; DNA: TGCGCCAGCAGCTTGGACGAGGCGGTTAGGGTGCGTAATTCACCCCTCCACTTT
length: 14; D: NA; V: TRBV18; size: NA; J: TRBJ2-5; CDR3: CASSPERGKGTQYF; DNA: TGTGCCAGCTCACCAGAACGGGGGAAGGGGACCCAGTACTTC
length: 15; D: NA; V: TRBV6-5; size: NA; J: TRBJ1-1; CDR3: CASRLGQLNTAEAFF; DNA: TGTGCCAGCAGGTTGGGGCAGCTAAATACCGCTGAAGCTTTCTTT
length: 15; D: NA; V: TRBV7-9; size: NA; J: TRBJ1-2; CDR3: CASSLLLTGGYGYTF; DNA: TGTGCCAGCAGCTTACTCCTGACAGGTGGCTATGGCTACACCTTC
length: 15; D: NA; V: TRBV5-1; size: NA; J: TRBJ1-5; CDR3: CASSLGPERNQPQHF; DNA: TGCGCCAGCAGCTTGGGCCCAGAACGCAATCAGCCCCAGCATTTT
length: 13; D: NA; V: TRBV4-1; size: NA; J: TRBJ1-2; CDR3: CASSLAGVNGYTF; DNA: TGCGCCAGCAGCCTCGCAGGGGTTAATGGCTACACCTTC
length: 12; D: NA; V: TRBV7-9; size: NA; J: TRBJ1-1; CDR3: CASSLSRTEAFF; DNA: TGTGCCAGCAGCTTGTCCAGGACTGAAGCTTTCTTT
length: 13; D: TRBD1; V: TRBV6-6; size: NA; J: TRBJ2-3; CDR3: CATGQGYSDTQYF; DNA: TGTGCCACGGGACAGGGTTATTCAGATACGCAGTATTTT
length: 15; D: NA; V: TRBV7-2; size: NA; J: TRBJ1-2; CDR3: CASSLDNSRNYGYTF; DNA: TGTGCCAGCAGCTTAGACAACTCGCGGAACTATGGCTACACCTTC
length: 16; D: TRBD1; V: TRBV6-5; size: NA; J: TRBJ2-7; CDR3: CASSSGQALISYEQYF; DNA: TGTGCCAGCAGTTCCGGACAGGCCCTAATCTCCTACGAGCAGTACTTC
length: 13; D: NA; V: TRBV5-5; size: NA; J: TRBJ2-7; CDR3: CASRLAGTYEQYF; DNA: TGTGCCAGCAGGCTGGCCGGGACCTACGAGCAGTACTTC
length: 15; D: TRBD1; V: TRBV4-1; size: once; J: TRBJ1-5; CDR3: CASSRETGGGQPQHF; DNA: TGCGCCAGCAGCCGAGAGACAGGGGGCGGTCAGCCCCAGCATTTT
length: 14; D: NA; V: TRBV5-4; size: NA; J: TRBJ1-2; CDR3: CASSFGQANYGYTF; DNA: TGTGCCAGCAGCTTCGGGCAGGCAAACTATGGCTACACCTTC
length: 14; D: TRBD1; V: TRBV7-8; size: NA; J: TRBJ1-3; CDR3: CASTTGGSGNTIYF; DNA: TGTGCCAGTACCACAGGGGGATCTGGAAACACCATATATTTT
length: 13; D: NA; V: TRBV10-3; size: NA; J: TRBJ1-1; CDR3: CAISESGLPEAFF; DNA: TGTGCCATCAGTGAGTCGGGGTTGCCTGAAGCTTTCTTT
length: 14; D: TRBD1; V: TRBV5-1; size: NA; J: TRBJ2-2; CDR3: CASRGQAPSGELFF; DNA: TGCGCCAGCAGGGGACAGGCTCCAAGCGGGGAGCTGTTTTTT
length: 15; D: NA; V: TRBV19; size: NA; J: TRBJ2-6; CDR3: CASSIDSSGANVLTF; DNA: TGTGCCAGTAGTATCGACAGCTCTGGGGCCAACGTCCTGACTTTC
length: 15; D: NA; V: TRBV9; size: NA; J: TRBJ2-7; CDR3: CASSVGYQGLGEQYF; DNA: TGTGCCAGCAGCGTAGGATACCAGGGACTCGGCGAGCAGTACTTC
length: 14; D: NA; V: TRBV7-2; size: NA; J: TRBJ1-2; CDR3: CASSFGTRSGGYTF; DNA: TGTGCCAGCAGCTTCGGGACACGCTCCGGAGGCTACACCTTC